These T cell receptor beta chains were read from a single sample in a study of sequential checkpoint blockade in melanoma. Assay used: immunoSEQ multiplex PCR; TCRdb lists only in-frame clones, some missing. Here the sample spans 35,000 to 40,000 clones, around nine tenths being singletons. Sequencing was performed on CD8+ T cells sorted from blood (inferred from file names), taken from a patient given nivolumab and ipilimumab in sequence. The receptors derive from a human donor with melanoma. CDR3s include the opening cysteine and the closing phenylalanine or tryptophan. D genes are given only for firm matches. Clone size is not always given. Where it is, it says once, few, many or a class for expanded clones.

clone size	V gene	J gene	D gene	CDR3 DNA	CDR3 protein
-	TRBV6-6	TRBJ1-5	-	TGTGCCAGCAGTTACTCGACACTTTATAGCAATCAGCCCCAGCATTTT	CASSYSTLYSNQPQHF
-	TRBV5-5	TRBJ2-2	-	TGTGCCAGCAGCGTCCCCGACACCGGGGAGCTGTTTTTT	CASSVPDTGELFF
-	TRBV27	TRBJ2-1	TRBD1	TGTGCCAGCAGTTTACCCGCCAGGGACAGAACCAATGAGCAGTTCTTC	CASSLPARDRTNEQFF
-	TRBV7-3	TRBJ2-3	-	TGTGCCAGCCGCGGTAGCGGCACAGATACGCAGTATTTT	CASRGSGTDTQYF
-	TRBV29-1	TRBJ2-2	-	TGCAGCGTCCTGGCGGGGTCCGGGGAGCTGTTTTTT	CSVLAGSGELFF
-	TRBV28	TRBJ2-7	TRBD2	TGTGCCAGCAGCCAGACTAGCGGGAGCGACGAGCAGTACTTC	CASSQTSGSDEQYF
-	TRBV27	TRBJ1-4	TRBD1	TGTGCCAGCAGTTTCACGGGGAGGGGACAGGGTACAACTAATGAAAAACTGTTTTTT	CASSFTGRGQGTTNEKLFF
-	TRBV27	TRBJ2-3	TRBD1	TGTGCCAGCAGTGGACAGGGCACAGATACGCAGTATTTT	CASSGQGTDTQYF
-	TRBV9	TRBJ2-7	TRBD2	TGTGCCAGCAGCCGGGGGGTAACCTCCTACGAGCAGTACTTC	CASSRGVTSYEQYF
-	TRBV9	TRBJ2-1	TRBD2	TGTGCCAGCAGCCTAGGACTAGCGGGTAACAATGAGCAGTTCTTC	CASSLGLAGNNEQFF
-	TRBV11-3	TRBJ2-7	TRBD1	TGTGCCAGCAGCCCCGGGACAGACTACGAGCAGTACTTC	CASSPGTDYEQYF
-	TRBV7-3	TRBJ1-2	-	TGTGCCAGCAGCTTTCAGGCCGCGGGCTATGGCTACACCTTC	CASSFQAAGYGYTF
-	TRBV7-6	TRBJ2-2	-	TGTGCCAGCAGCATGGACACTTACACCGGGGAGCTGTTTTTT	CASSMDTYTGELFF
-	TRBV28	TRBJ2-3	-	TGTGCCAGCACCACGCGAGGAAGCACAGATACGCAGTATTTT	CASTTRGSTDTQYF
-	TRBV2	TRBJ1-1	-	TGTGCCAGCAGTGACCTGACCCAGGGAGCTTTCTTT	CASSDLTQGAFF
-	TRBV28	TRBJ2-1	-	TGTGCCAGCAGTCTACTAGCCCCGAGTGGGGGTGAGCAGTTCTTC	CASSLLAPSGGEQFF
-	TRBV11-2	TRBJ2-1	TRBD1	TGTGCCAGCAGCTTAGCTCAGGGGGCCCATGAGCAGTTCTTC	CASSLAQGAHEQFF
-	TRBV27	TRBJ2-7	TRBD1	TGTGCCAGCAGTTTTGGACAGGTCCCTTACGAGCAGTACTTC	CASSFGQVPYEQYF
-	TRBV27	TRBJ2-1	TRBD2	TGTGCCAGCAGTTCGGGACTAGTCAATGAGCAGTTCTTC	CASSSGLVNEQFF
-	TRBV15	TRBJ1-4	-	TGTGCCACCAGCAGACCGCGTAATGAAAAACTGTTTTTT	CATSRPRNEKLFF
-	TRBV5-4	TRBJ2-7	-	TGTGCCAGCAGCTTTGAACCGAGCTCCTACGAGCAGTACTTC	CASSFEPSSYEQYF
-	TRBV7-6	TRBJ1-5	-	TGTGCCAGCAGCTTTTTACAGGGTTTGGAGCCCCAGCATTTT	CASSFLQGLEPQHF
-	TRBV4-1	TRBJ1-1	TRBD1	TGCGCCAGCAGCCTCGGGCCGGGACAGGGGATGAACACTGAAGCTTTCTTT	CASSLGPGQGMNTEAFF
-	TRBV7-9	TRBJ2-7	TRBD1	TGTGCCAGCAGCTTCGGACAGGCCTACGAGCAGTACTTC	CASSFGQAYEQYF
-	TRBV19	TRBJ1-2	-	TGTGCCAGCCAAGTCAGCGCCCTCGAGAGCTACACCTTC	CASQVSALESYTF
-	TRBV5-4	TRBJ2-5	-	TGTGCCAGCAGCTTGGTCTGGCGGGATCAAGAGACCCAGTACTTC	CASSLVWRDQETQYF
-	TRBV7-3	TRBJ2-1	-	TGTGCCAGCAGCTTAAGCCCGGACCCGGGGTATGAGCAGTTCTTC	CASSLSPDPGYEQFF
-	TRBV7-8	TRBJ2-1	-	TGTGCCAGCGGGGAGTTAACCTACAATGAGCAGTTCTTC	CASGELTYNEQFF
-	TRBV7-9	TRBJ2-1	TRBD2	TGTGCCAGCAGCCACAACACCCTAGCGGGAGTGCATAAGGGGCAGTTCTTC	CASSHNTLAGVHKGQFF
-	TRBV4-1	TRBJ2-1	TRBD2	TGCGCCAGCAGCCCTGGGACTAGCACGATCTACAATGAGCAGTTCTTC	CASSPGTSTIYNEQFF
-	TRBV30	TRBJ1-2	-	TGTGCCTGGAGTGTCGCAGGCGCTCTTCCGATCTTC	CAWSVAGALPIF
-	TRBV29-1	TRBJ2-1	TRBD2	TGCAGCGAACGACTAGCGGGAGTGGTTGAGCAGTTCTTC	CSERLAGVVEQFF
-	TRBV11-2	TRBJ2-7	-	TGTGCCAGCAGCCTCCGGGGATCCTACGAGCAGTACTTC	CASSLRGSYEQYF
-	TRBV13	TRBJ2-4	TRBD2	TGTGCCAGCAGCTTAGGAACTAGCGGGATGAAAAACATTCAGTACTTC	CASSLGTSGMKNIQYF
-	TRBV27	TRBJ2-5	TRBD1	TGTGCCAGCAGATCTAACGACAGGGGGATACAAGAGACCCAGTACTTC	CASRSNDRGIQETQYF
-	TRBV7-6	TRBJ2-2	-	TGTGCCACCCGCGGAGGGCCCGGGGCCGGGGAGCTGTTTTTT	CATRGGPGAGELFF
-	TRBV7-8	TRBJ2-1	TRBD2	TGTGCCAGCAGTCGGGGGGACCGGAATGAGCAGTTCTTC	CASSRGDRNEQFF
-	TRBV5-5	TRBJ2-1	-	TGTGCCAGCAGCCCTGAGGGGGTGGGCTACAATGAGCAGTTCTTC	CASSPEGVGYNEQFF
-	TRBV27	TRBJ2-3	TRBD2	TGTGCCAGCAGTTTTTCTGCGGGAGTGCTAGATACGCAGTATTTT	CASSFSAGVLDTQYF
-	TRBV29-1	TRBJ2-2	TRBD2	TGCAGCGTTGAAGGCCTACCGGGACTAAGGTACACCGGGGAGCTGTTTTTT	CSVEGLPGLRYTGELFF
-	TRBV7-8	TRBJ2-5	TRBD1	TGTGCCAGCAGCTTGAGCACAGGGGGCGGTGAGACCCAGTACTTC	CASSLSTGGGETQYF
-	TRBV9	TRBJ1-4	-	TGTGCCAGCAGCGTGGGAGGGCTCCCTAATGAAAAACTGTTTTTT	CASSVGGLPNEKLFF
-	TRBV4-1	TRBJ2-2	-	TGCGCCAGCAGCCCCCAGACAGGTCACACCGGGGAGCTGTTTTTT	CASSPQTGHTGELFF
-	TRBV19	TRBJ2-5	-	TGTGCCAGTATGACGCATGGAGCCGCCGAGACCCAGTACTTC	CASMTHGAAETQYF
few	TRBV7-9	TRBJ1-5	-	TGTGCCAGCAGCTTAGGGAGGTTCGAGGAGCCCCAGCATTTT	CASSLGRFEEPQHF
-	TRBV9	TRBJ2-2	TRBD2	TGTGCCAGCAGCGGAACTAGCGGGAGTAACACCGGGGAGCTGTTTTTT	CASSGTSGSNTGELFF
-	TRBV7-9	TRBJ2-5	TRBD1	TGTGCCAGCAGAACTAGACAGGGGCCAGAGACCCAGTACTTC	CASRTRQGPETQYF
once	TRBV9	TRBJ1-1	-	TGTGCCAGCAGCGCCCCCCCCCGGGGGTTAAACACTGAAGCTTTCTTT	CASSAPPRGLNTEAFF
-	TRBV4-2	TRBJ2-4	TRBD1	TGTGCCAGCAGCCAAGGAGGGGGCGGCGGAAACATTCAGTACTTC	CASSQGGGGGNIQYF
-	TRBV9	TRBJ1-4	TRBD1	TGTGCCAGCAGCGTAGACTCAGGGGGTAATGAAAAACTGTTTTTT	CASSVDSGGNEKLFF
-	TRBV10-1	TRBJ1-2	TRBD1	TGCGCCAGCAGTGAGTCGAGGACAGGATGGGGCTATGGCTACACCTTC	CASSESRTGWGYGYTF